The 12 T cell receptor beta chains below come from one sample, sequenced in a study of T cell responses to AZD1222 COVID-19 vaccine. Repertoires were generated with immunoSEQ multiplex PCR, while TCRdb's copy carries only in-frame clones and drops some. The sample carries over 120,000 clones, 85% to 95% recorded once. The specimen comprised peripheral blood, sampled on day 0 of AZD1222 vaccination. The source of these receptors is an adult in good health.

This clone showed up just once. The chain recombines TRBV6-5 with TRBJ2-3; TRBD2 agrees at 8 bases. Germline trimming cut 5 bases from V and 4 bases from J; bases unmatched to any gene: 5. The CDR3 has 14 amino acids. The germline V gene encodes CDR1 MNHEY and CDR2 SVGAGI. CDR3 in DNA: TGTGCCAGCAGTCTCGCGGGAGGAGCAGATACGCAGTATTTT. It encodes CASSLAGGADTQYF.

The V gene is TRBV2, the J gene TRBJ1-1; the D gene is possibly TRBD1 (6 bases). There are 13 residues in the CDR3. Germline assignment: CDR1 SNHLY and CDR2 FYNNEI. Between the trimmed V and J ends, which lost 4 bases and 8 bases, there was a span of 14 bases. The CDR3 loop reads CASSVESGGEAFF. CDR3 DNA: TGTGCCAGCAGTGTCGAGTCGGGGGGCGAAGCTTTCTTT.

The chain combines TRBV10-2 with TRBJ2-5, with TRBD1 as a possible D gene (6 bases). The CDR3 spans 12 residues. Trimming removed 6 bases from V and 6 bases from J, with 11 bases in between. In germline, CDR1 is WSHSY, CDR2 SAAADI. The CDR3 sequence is CASSLGQKTQYF. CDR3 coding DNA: TGCGCCAGCAGCCTCGGACAGAAGACCCAGTACTTC.

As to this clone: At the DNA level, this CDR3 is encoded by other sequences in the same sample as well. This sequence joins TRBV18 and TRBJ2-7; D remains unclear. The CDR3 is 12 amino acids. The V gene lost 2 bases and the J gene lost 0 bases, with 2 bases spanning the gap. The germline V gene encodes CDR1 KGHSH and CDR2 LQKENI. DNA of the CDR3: TGTGCCAGCTCACCAGGCTCCTACGAGCAGTACTTC. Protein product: CASSPGSYEQYF.

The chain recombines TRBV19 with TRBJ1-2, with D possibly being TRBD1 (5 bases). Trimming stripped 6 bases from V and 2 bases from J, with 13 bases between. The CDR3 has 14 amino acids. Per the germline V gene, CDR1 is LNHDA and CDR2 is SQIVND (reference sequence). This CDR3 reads CASSLGLTNYGYTF. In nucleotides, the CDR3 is TGTGCCAGTAGCCTGGGACTTACGAACTATGGCTACACCTTC.

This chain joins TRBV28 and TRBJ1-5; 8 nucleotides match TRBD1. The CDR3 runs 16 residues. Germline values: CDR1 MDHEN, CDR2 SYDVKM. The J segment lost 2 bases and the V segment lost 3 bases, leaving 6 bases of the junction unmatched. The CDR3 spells CASSFGQGARNQPQHF. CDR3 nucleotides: TGTGCCAGCAGTTTCGGTCAGGGGGCACGCAATCAGCCCCAGCATTTT.

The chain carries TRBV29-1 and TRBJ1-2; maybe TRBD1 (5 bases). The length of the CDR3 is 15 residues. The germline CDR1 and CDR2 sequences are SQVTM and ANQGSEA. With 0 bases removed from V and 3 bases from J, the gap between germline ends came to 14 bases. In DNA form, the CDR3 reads TGCAGCGTTGAAGATCGCAGGGAATATGACTATGGCTACACCTTC. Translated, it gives CSVEDRREYDYGYTF.

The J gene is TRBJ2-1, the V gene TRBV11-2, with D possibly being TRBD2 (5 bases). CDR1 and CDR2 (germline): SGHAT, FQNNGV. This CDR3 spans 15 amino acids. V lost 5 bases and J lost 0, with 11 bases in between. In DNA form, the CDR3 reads TGTGCCAGCAGCAGGCTTCGGGGCTCCTACAATGAGCAGTTCTTC. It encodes CASSRLRGSYNEQFF. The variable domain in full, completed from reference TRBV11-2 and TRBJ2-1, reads EAGVAQSPRYKIIEKRQSVAFWCNPISGHATLYWYQQILGQGPKLLIQFQNNGVVDDSQLPKDRFSAERLKGVDSTLKIQPAKLEDSAVYLCASSRLRGSYNEQFFGPGTRLTVL.

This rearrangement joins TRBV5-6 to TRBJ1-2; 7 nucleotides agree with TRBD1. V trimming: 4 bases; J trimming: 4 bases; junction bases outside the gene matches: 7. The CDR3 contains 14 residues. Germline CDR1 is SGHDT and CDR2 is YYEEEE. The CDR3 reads CASSPLTGSYGYTF. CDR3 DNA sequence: TGTGCCAGCAGCCCACTGACAGGGAGCTATGGCTACACCTTC.

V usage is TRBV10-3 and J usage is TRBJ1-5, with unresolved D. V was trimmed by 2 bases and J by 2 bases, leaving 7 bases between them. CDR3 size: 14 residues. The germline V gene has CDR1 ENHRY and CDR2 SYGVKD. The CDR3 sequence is CAISERQRNQPQHF. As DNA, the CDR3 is TGTGCCATCAGTGAGCGTCAGCGCAATCAGCCCCAGCATTTT.

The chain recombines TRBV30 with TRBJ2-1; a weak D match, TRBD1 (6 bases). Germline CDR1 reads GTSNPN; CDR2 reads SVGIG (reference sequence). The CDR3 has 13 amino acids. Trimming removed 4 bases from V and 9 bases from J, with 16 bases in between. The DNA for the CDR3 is TGTGCCTGGACCCCATTTACAGGGAGTGAGCAGTTCTTC. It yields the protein CAWTPFTGSEQFF. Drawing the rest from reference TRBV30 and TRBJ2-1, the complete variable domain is SQTIHQWPATLVQPVGSPLSLECTVEGTSNPNLYWYRQAAGRGLQLLFYSVGIGQISSEVPQNLSASRPQDRQFILSSKKLLLSDSGFYLCAWTPFTGSEQFFGPGTRLTVL.

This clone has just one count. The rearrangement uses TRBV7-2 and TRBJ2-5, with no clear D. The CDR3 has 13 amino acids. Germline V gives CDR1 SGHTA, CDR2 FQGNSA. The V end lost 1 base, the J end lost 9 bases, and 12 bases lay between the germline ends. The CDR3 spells CASSLEGLGSQYF. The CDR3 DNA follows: TGTGCCAGCAGCTTAGAGGGCTTAGGGTCCCAGTACTTC.